These T cell receptor beta chains were read from a single sample in a study of human T cells and chemical hapten exposure. In TCRdb, the 5' RACE reads were re-called with MiXCR into one record per CDR3 protein. The table records approximately 150,000 distinct CDR3 sequences, roughly 4% of them present only once. These receptors were obtained from a female donor in good health. CDR3s include the opening cysteine and the closing phenylalanine or tryptophan. D genes are given only for firm matches. Size values are once, few and many counts, or a class for expanded clones, and some rows have none.

TRBV6-2/TRBV6-3	TRBJ1-5	TRBD1	.	CASRTGGGVHQPQHF	TGTGCCAGCCGAACAGGGGGCGGTGTTCATCAGCCCCAGCATTTT
TRBV20-1	TRBJ1-5	TRBD1	.	CSARVPGGRNQPQHF	TGCAGTGCTAGAGTGCCAGGGGGCCGCAATCAGCCCCAGCATTTT
TRBV11-2	TRBJ2-3	.	many	CASRQVRDTQYF	TGTGCCAGCCGGCAGGTCCGGGATACGCAGTATTTT
TRBV14	TRBJ2-2	.	many	CASSQVNAGELFF	TGTGCCAGCAGCCAAGTTAACGCCGGGGAGCTGTTTTTT
TRBV5-1	TRBJ2-3	.	many	CASSLAGGHLDTQYF	TGCGCCAGCAGCTTGGCCGGGGGACACCTAGATACGCAGTATTTT
TRBV28	TRBJ2-7	TRBD1	many	CASTGTDVYEQYF	TGTGCCAGCACCGGGACAGACGTCTACGAGCAGTACTTC
TRBV29-1	TRBJ1-1	.	many	CSVDHGATEAFF	TGCAGCGTTGACCACGGGGCTACTGAAGCTTTCTTT
TRBV29-1	TRBJ1-5	.	many	CSAQKDGFNQPQHF	TGCAGCGCTCAAAAGGACGGATTCAATCAGCCCCAGCATTTT
TRBV7-9	TRBJ2-1	.	many	CASSWESWAENYNEQFF	TGTGCCAGCAGTTGGGAGAGTTGGGCCGAAAATTACAATGAGCAGTTCTTC
TRBV6-5	TRBJ2-7	.	many	CASLPWDGSYEQYF	TGTGCCAGCCTGCCCTGGGACGGGAGCTACGAGCAGTACTTC
TRBV20-1	TRBJ2-3	TRBD2	many	CSASGWTSGGEEYF	TGCAGTGCTAGTGGGTGGACTAGCGGGGGCGAGGAGTATTTT
TRBV5-6	TRBJ1-1	.	many	CASSLFLGQRNTEAFF	TGTGCCAGCAGCTTATTTCTGGGACAACGGAACACTGAAGCTTTCTTT
TRBV2	TRBJ1-5	.	many	CASSELHSGSNQPQHF	TGTGCCAGCAGTGAACTGCATTCAGGTAGCAATCAGCCCCAGCATTTT
TRBV6-2/TRBV6-3	TRBJ1-1	.	many	CASSYDTAAYTEAFF	TGTGCCAGCAGTTACGATACAGCGGCCTACACTGAAGCTTTCTTT
TRBV7-8	TRBJ2-2	TRBD2	many	CASSSEKGRGGAQGELFF	TGTGCCAGCAGCTCTGAGAAAGGGCGGGGGGGGGCGCAAGGGGAGCTGTTTTTT
TRBV20-1	TRBJ1-3	.	many	CSPSRSLGNTIYF	TGCAGTCCCTCCAGGTCTCTCGGAAACACCATATATTTT
TRBV7-9	TRBJ1-1	.	few	CASSLAPTTGTEAFF	TGTGCCAGCAGCTTAGCCCCCACAACGGGCACTGAAGCTTTCTTT
TRBV27	TRBJ2-7	TRBD1	few	CASSKSGTGVEQYF	TGTGCCAGCAGTAAAAGCGGGACAGGGGTCGAGCAGTACTTC
TRBV6-6	TRBJ2-3	.	many	CASTYSRTVWMTDTQYF	TGTGCCAGCACCTACTCCCGGACAGTTTGGATGACAGATACGCAGTATTTT
TRBV23-1	TRBJ2-2	.	many	CASKTGIGRTGELFF	TGCGCCAGCAAAACAGGGATCGGGCGCACCGGGGAGCTGTTTTTT
TRBV29-1	TRBJ2-7	.	many	CSVEAGALEQYF	TGCAGCGTTGAAGCGGGGGCGCTTGAGCAGTACTTC
TRBV2	TRBJ1-2	.	many	CASKRAEVEQGYTF	TGTGCCAGCAAGAGGGCAGAAGTAGAGCAGGGCTACACCTTC
TRBV2	TRBJ2-5	.	many	CASSSTGFPTSLETQYF	TGTGCCAGCAGCTCCACAGGGTTCCCAACTAGCTTGGAGACCCAGTACTTC
TRBV9	TRBJ1-5	TRBD1	.	CASSAGTGCNQPQHF	TGTGCCAGCAGCGCAGGGACAGGGTGTAATCAGCCCCAGCATTTT
TRBV5-6	TRBJ2-5	.	many	CASSLAERYAQETQYF	TGTGCCAGCAGCTTGGCTGAGCGATATGCTCAAGAGACCCAGTACTTC
TRBV20-1	TRBJ2-4	TRBD1	.	CSVTRGRPPNIQYF	TGCAGTGTGACAAGGGGGCGCCCCCCGAACATTCAGTACTTC
TRBV7-8	TRBJ1-5	.	.	CASSLFDPVGQPQHF	TGTGCCAGCAGCTTATTTGATCCTGTCGGTCAGCCCCAGCATTTT
TRBV11-3	TRBJ2-3	.	many	CASSLGIATDTQYF	TGTGCCAGCAGCTTAGGCATAGCGACAGATACGCAGTATTTT
TRBV12-3/TRBV12-4	TRBJ1-6	TRBD1	many	CASSRQGGNSPLHF	TGTGCCAGCAGTCGACAGGGGGGTAATTCACCCCTCCACTTT
TRBV12-3/TRBV12-4	TRBJ1-2	.	many	CASSLLVRQGYTF	TGTGCCAGCAGTTTATTGGTCAGGCAGGGCTACACCTTC
TRBV20-1	TRBJ2-7	TRBD1	many	CSAISHGQGTYEQYF	TGCAGTGCTATAAGTCATGGACAGGGGACCTACGAGCAGTACTTC
TRBV27	TRBJ2-1	TRBD1	many	CASRAQGNEQFF	TGTGCCAGCAGAGCACAGGGGAATGAGCAGTTCTTC
TRBV7-2	TRBJ2-1	TRBD2	many	CASSRGLAGNEQFF	TGTGCCAGCAGCCGTGGACTAGCGGGGAATGAGCAGTTCTTC
TRBV5-7	TRBJ2-1	TRBD2	few	CASSLKSSGGVRYEQFF	TGTGCCAGCAGCTTGAAATCTAGCGGGGGAGTAAGGTATGAGCAGTTCTTC
TRBV6-2/TRBV6-3	TRBJ1-6	.	many	CASRKTNSDSPLHF	TGTGCCAGCAGAAAAACCAACAGCGATTCACCCCTCCACTTT
TRBV7-9	TRBJ1-1	TRBD1	many	CASSVTGGWTEAFF	TGTGCCAGCAGCGTAACAGGGGGATGGACTGAAGCTTTCTTT
TRBV20-1	TRBJ2-5	.	many	CSALAQPAKETQYF	TGCAGTGCATTAGCGCAGCCAGCTAAAGAGACCCAGTACTTC
TRBV20-1	TRBJ2-1	TRBD2	many	CSADSGAEINEQFF	TGCAGTGCTGATAGCGGGGCTGAGATTAATGAGCAGTTCTTC
TRBV20-1	TRBJ2-7	TRBD2	few	CSARASGGYYEQYF	TGCAGTGCTAGAGCTAGCGGGGGGTACTACGAGCAGTACTTC
TRBV10-3	TRBJ2-4	.	many	CAISDPLANIQYF	TGTGCCATCAGTGACCCCCTCGCGAACATTCAGTACTTC
TRBV7-2	TRBJ2-7	TRBD1	many	CASSLSRDRAYEQYF	TGTGCCAGCAGCTTAAGTAGGGACAGGGCCTACGAGCAGTACTTC
TRBV7-9	TRBJ1-1	.	many	CASSLNFGGGGTEAFF	TGTGCCAGCAGCCTAAACTTCGGGGGAGGGGGGACTGAAGCTTTCTTT
TRBV5-1	TRBJ2-1	.	few	CASSLAKFGGGPNEQFF	TGCGCCAGCAGCTTGGCCAAATTTGGAGGGGGCCCCAATGAGCAGTTCTTC
TRBV6-5	TRBJ1-2	.	many	CASSPGGRGYGYTF	TGTGCCAGCAGCCCGGGGGGGCGAGGCTATGGCTACACCTTC
TRBV2	TRBJ1-5	TRBD1	many	CAIPGQGVRSNQPQHF	TGTGCCATCCCGGGACAGGGGGTCCGTAGCAATCAGCCCCAGCATTTT
TRBV7-9	TRBJ1-3	.	many	CASSFSGASGNTIYF	TGTGCCAGCAGCTTTTCCGGGGCCTCTGGAAACACCATATATTTT
TRBV24-1	TRBJ2-3	.	.	CATSDLGTQYF	TGTGCCACCAGTGATTTGGGTACGCAGTATTTT
TRBV30	TRBJ1-5	.	many	CAWSQNRDLQPQHF	TGTGCCTGGAGTCAGAACAGGGATCTACAGCCCCAGCATTTT
TRBV28	TRBJ1-1	.	.	CASSLAFEGRGDTEAFF	TGTGCCAGCAGTTTAGCGTTCGAGGGGCGCGGGGACACTGAAGCTTTCTTT
TRBV20-1	TRBJ1-1	.	many	CSARDWRGGAFF	TGCAGTGCTAGAGATTGGCGGGGGGGAGCTTTCTTT
TRBV11-3	TRBJ2-2	TRBD1	.	CASSPDRGRTGELFF	TGTGCCAGCAGTCCGGACAGGGGGCGGACCGGGGAGCTGTTTTTT
TRBV6-5	TRBJ2-5	.	many	CASSPTGTEHGAQYF	TGTGCCAGCAGTCCAACCGGGACGGAGCACGGGGCCCAGTACTTC
TRBV5-1	TRBJ1-5	.	few	CASSLDHSNQPQHF	TGCGCCAGCAGTCTGGACCATAGCAATCAGCCCCAGCATTTT